This T cell receptor (beta chain) appears in the sequencing data of a study of Graves' ophthalmopathy and Graves' hyperthyroidism. Only newly diagnosed hyperthyroidism patients aged 18 to 65, with under 2 months' duration, were enrolled. Serum thyroxine and TRAb, along with clinical symptoms, thyroid ultrasound and orbital computed tomography, were what diagnosis relied on. The J segment lost 12 bases and the V segment lost 3 bases, leaving 9 bases of the junction unmatched. The CDR3 is 14 amino acids. Germline CDR1 KGHSH, CDR2 LQKENI. RNA transcripts were the template, and TCR beta CDR3 regions were amplified from them. Following a first-round RT-PCR that used HTBI primers, a second-round multiplex PCR was carried out. Each CDR3 protein gets one entry after TCRdb re-called the multiplex PCR reads with MiXCR. The repertoire has around 1,200,000 distinct CDR3 sequences, less than 45% of them found once; the top ten carry 8.5% to 14%.

The TCR comes from an adult man with Graves' hyperthyroidism. V usage is TRBV18 and J usage is TRBJ2-5; 11 positions agree with TRBD1. The specimen sequenced was peripheral blood or thyroid tissue (not recorded which). CDR3 sequence: CASSPEDRGLPKYF. CDR3 nucleotides: TGTGCCAGCTCACCGGAGGACAGGGGGCTACCCAAGTACTTC. Based on the CDR3 plus reference TRBV18 and TRBJ2-5, the full variable domain is NAGVMQNPRHLVRRRGQEARLRCSPMKGHSHVYWYRQLPEEGLKFMVYLQKENIIDESGMPKERFSAEFPKEGPSILRIQQVVRGDSAAYFCASSPEDRGLPKYFGPGTRLLVL.